Described below is a single T cell receptor (beta chain) sequence and its context. This sample was taken from a study of blood T cell repertoires in COVID-19. The CDR3 loop spans 15 amino acids. Germline CDR1 is MNHEY and CDR2 is SMNVEV (reference sequence). Trimming took 6 bases from V and 2 from J; bases not matched to a gene: 5. In the original analysis: For nucleated cells, counts were estimated from reference gene primer amplification. Data came from immunoSEQ multiplex PCR; TCRdb stores just in-frame clones and leaves some out. V and J calls and clone size follow that table, whereas D and trimming were derived from the DNA. The sample records approximately 160,000 clones, roughly 84% being singletons.

This receptor was identified in a woman aged 50 to 60 who had recovered from COVID-19. Sequencing was carried out using PBMCs or T cells enriched from blood (not recorded which). This chain connects TRBV27 to TRBJ2-3, with TRBD2 matching over 10 bases. This CDR3 reads CASRGTSGITDTQYF. DNA of the CDR3: TGTGCCAGCAGGGGAACTAGCGGGATCACAGATACGCAGTATTTT.